The TCR beta chain described here comes from a study of blood T cell repertoires in COVID-19 (dated by TCRdb to about 2020). Context from the whole study: The collaborator samples originated in the United States, Italy and Spain and spanned the acute and convalescent phases of COVID-19. Where available, HLA class I and class II types were taken from metadata supplied by the sample provider and were not determined by assay-based typing. The prospective study material was composed of cDNA or gDNA derived from T cells, B-cell-depleted T cells, or PBMCs. The samples were drawn from two sources: the first 160 participants of the ongoing ImmuneRACE study, and some 1,300 subjects contributed by 6 global collaborators. The repertoires were released in a freely available public database meant as a resource for research on the immune response to SARS-CoV-2. The sample metadata nearly always contained a de-identified subject ID, COVID-19 status, age in years and sex. The dataset comprised deeply sampled blood TCRbeta repertoires from subjects exposed to, actively infected with, or recovered from COVID-19.

Turning to this clone: This clone's antigen is unknown. No base qualities exist here, and no much larger clone lies one base off it.

In the germline V gene (reference sequence), CDR1 corresponds to WNHNN and CDR2 to SYGVQD. After removal of 4 bases from V and 1 base from J, the junction retains 15 bases not matched to a gene. Counted from cysteine to phenylalanine, this CDR3 has 18 amino acids. Only the CDR3 DNA is retained, 54 bases long and in frame from the first base. Enrolling through a virtual design, the prospective study's participants ranged in age from about 18 to 100 years and lived across around 25 United States geographic areas. In the prospective study, cohorts were assigned on the basis of participant-reported clinical history obtained from a screening survey and a study questionnaire. For ImmuneRACE Cohort 3, a participant was defined as recovered based on two consecutive negative NP/OP PCR tests, clearance by a healthcare professional, or resolution of symptoms. In the prospective study, mobile phlebotomists collected whole blood, serum and a nasopharyngeal or oropharyngeal swab from each participant. Participants in the prospective study had the option to provide additional blood draws and questionnaires over a roughly two-month period. Before DNA extraction, prospective study blood samples were shipped either frozen or at room temperature.

Study-wide conclusions, independent of this receptor: How much clinical and demographic metadata was included differed by source and by participant, and the metadata was provided uncurated.

TCRbeta CDR3 regions were amplified from genomic DNA by means of the immunoSEQ Assay, a bias-controlled multiplex PCR. As for how the authors treated the data: The number of nucleated cells in each sample was estimated by amplification of reference gene primers within the assay. To quantify the absolute abundance of each unique TCRbeta CDR3 rearrangement, sequence reads were collapsed and filtered. Productive Simpson clonality was computed per sample as the square root of Simpson's diversity index over productive rearrangements. This immuneACCESS table, as held by TCRdb, lists in-frame sequences with V and J called but not all clones. Of the missing ones, under half trace to an unresolved V gene in checked studies; the others have no known cause. The D gene and trimming were derived from the DNA, and the V and J assignments and clone size from that table. This sample is represented by over 250,000 clones; around 89% of them were singletons. The top ten clonotypes cover approximately 9.5% of the sample.

This sequence originates from a man aged 35-49 years who had recovered from COVID-19. The sequence is built from TRBV10-1 and TRBJ1-1, with 7 bases in between that match TRBD1. Sequencing used PBMCs or T cells enriched from blood (not recorded which). The CDR3 sequence is CASSGTKGARGANTEAFF. The nucleotide sequence reads TGCGCCAGCAGTGGGACCAAGGGGGCGCGGGGCGCGAACACTGAAGCTTTCTTT.